The rows below give T cell receptor beta chains drawn from one sample of a study of T cell responses to AZD1222 COVID-19 vaccine. This table comes from immunoSEQ multiplex PCR, and its TCRdb copy is limited to in-frame clones, with some not included. The repertoire includes 180,000 or so clones, around 93% of them detected once, and around 1% sits in the top ten. The material was peripheral blood, obtained 28 days after the second AZD1222 dose. These receptors all stem from an adult who received the AZD1222 COVID-19 vaccine. Both conserved end residues are part of each CDR3. A D gene is named only where the DNA matches it firmly. Expanded clones are given a class, and other clones once, few, many or no size at all.

clone size,D gene,V gene,J gene,CDR3 protein,CDR3 DNA
.,.,TRBV19,TRBJ2-6,CASSPEGSGANVLTF,TGTGCCAGCAGTCCCGAAGGCTCTGGGGCCAACGTCCTGACTTTC
.,TRBD1,TRBV9,TRBJ2-7,CASSVAQGARYEQYF,TGTGCCAGCAGCGTAGCTCAGGGGGCGCGATACGAGCAGTACTTC
.,TRBD1,TRBV6-6,TRBJ1-5,CASSHNRDRGDQPQHF,TGTGCCAGCAGCCACAACCGGGACAGGGGAGATCAGCCCCAGCATTTT
.,.,TRBV28,TRBJ1-4,CASSLFRGLKKLFF,TGTGCCAGCAGTTTATTCCGGGGTTTGAAGAAACTGTTTTTT
.,.,TRBV3-1/TRBV3-2,TRBJ1-1,CASSQGRTEAFF,TGTGCCAGCAGCCAAGGGAGAACTGAAGCTTTCTTT
.,.,TRBV15,TRBJ1-2,CATSRDVGGNYGYTF,TGTGCCACCAGCAGAGATGTGGGGGGGAACTATGGCTACACCTTC
.,.,TRBV6-6,TRBJ2-7,CASRLGQNKYEQYF,TGTGCCAGCCGCCTGGGCCAAAATAAATACGAGCAGTACTTC
.,.,TRBV5-1,TRBJ1-1,CASSLGSDGPLNTEAFF,TGCGCCAGCAGCTTGGGGTCCGACGGCCCCTTAAACACTGAAGCTTTCTTT
.,.,TRBV7-9,TRBJ2-1,CASSSDLEQFF,TGTGCCAGCAGCTCTGACTTGGAGCAGTTCTTC
once,.,TRBV4-2,TRBJ2-5,CASSQGGAGETQYF,TGTGCCAGCAGCCAAGGTGGCGCTGGGGAGACCCAGTACTTC
.,.,TRBV3-1/TRBV3-2,TRBJ1-2,CASSQGGGPYGYTF,TGTGCCAGCAGCCAAGGTGGAGGGCCCTATGGCTACACCTTC
.,.,TRBV20-1,TRBJ2-5,CSANDQETQYF,TGCAGTGCTAACGATCAAGAGACCCAGTACTTC
.,.,TRBV7-2,TRBJ1-6,CASSPHAGSYNSPLHF,TGTGCCAGCAGCCCTCACGCAGGTTCCTATAATTCACCCCTCCACTTT